Following are 10 T cell receptor beta chains from one sample sequenced in a study of identical twins. TCRdb redid the calling of the 5' RACE reads with MiXCR, one entry per CDR3 protein. The sample yields under 900,000 distinct CDR3 sequences, 15% to 20% seen once. These data are also associated with another study on T cells expressing NK-cell markers.

The sequenced sample was PBMCs. These receptor sequences come from a woman aged 18-29 years in good health.

This clonotype was seen a few times. This chain joins TRBV27 and TRBJ1-1; possibly TRBD1 for D (5 bases). Trimming stripped 6 bases from V and 4 bases from J, with 12 bases between. Looked up from germline, CDR1 is MNHEY and CDR2 is SMNVEV (reference sequence). The length of the CDR3 is 13 residues. The CDR3 DNA reads TGTGCCAGCAGGGAGGGGTGGAGCACTGAAGCTTTCTTT. Its translation: CASREGWSTEAFF.

The chain combines TRBV12-3 or TRBV12-4 with TRBJ1-1; D gene unclear. The CDR3 is made up of 13 amino acids. V gave up 3 bases and J gave up 3 bases, with 8 bases separating them. CDR3 DNA sequence: TGTGCCAGCAGTTTCCAGACGCACACTGAAGCTTTCTTT. Encoded protein: CASSFQTHTEAFF.

This clonotype was counted a few times. This rearrangement joins TRBV20-1 to TRBJ1-1; weak D call: TRBD1 (5 bases). The CDR3 is 13 residues long. V was pared by 6 bases and J by 4 bases, with 15 bases between. The germline V gene has CDR1 DFQATT and CDR2 SNEGSKA (reference sequence). CDR3 residues: CSAIPGQRTEAFF. CDR3 DNA: TGCAGTGCGATTCCGGGGCAACGCACTGAAGCTTTCTTT.

This clonotype occurred a few times. The V gene is TRBV20-1, the J gene TRBJ2-2; TRBD1 agrees at 7 bases. The germline gives CDR1 DFQATT, CDR2 SNEGSKA (reference sequence). The junction had 8 bases not matched to a gene; V was cut back by 0 bases and J by 4 bases. The CDR3 sequence is 16 residues long. The CDR3 bases are TGCAGTGCTAGAGACGCCAGGGACAGAGTCACCGGGGAGCTGTTTTTT. It translates to CSARDARDRVTGELFF.

This chain links TRBV28 with TRBJ2-3; 8 positions match TRBD1. V shed 3 bases and J 1 base; nucleotides not matched to a gene: 9. The length of the CDR3 is 17 residues. Per the germline V gene, CDR1 is MDHEN and CDR2 is SYDVKM. The CDR3: CASSFFQGAIGTDTQYF. The CDR3 DNA reads as TGTGCCAGCAGTTTTTTCCAGGGGGCGATCGGCACAGATACGCAGTATTTT.

The V and J genes are TRBV4-1 and TRBJ2-4; TRBD1 or TRBD2 may be the D gene (5 bases each). The V gene's germline CDR1 is MGHRA and CDR2 YSYEKL. Trimming left V 1 base short and J 2 bases short, with 9 bases between. The CDR3 is 15 residues long. CDR3 protein: CASSQGGGPKNIQYF. CDR3 sequence (DNA): TGCGCCAGCAGCCAAGGTGGGGGTCCCAAAAACATTCAGTACTTC.

This clonotype has more than one count but fewer than ten. This chain links TRBV29-1 with TRBJ2-1; possible D gene TRBD1, 6 bases. Trimming removed 4 bases at V and 6 bases at J, with 13 bases between. Germline values: CDR1 SQVTM, CDR2 ANQGSEA. The length of the CDR3 is 13 residues. CDR3 DNA sequence: TGCAGCGTTGCAACAGGGTCCCTCAATGAGCAGTTCTTC. Protein product: CSVATGSLNEQFF.

A few counts support this clonotype. The rearrangement uses TRBV3-1 and TRBJ2-7; no reliable D call. Looked up from germline, CDR1 is LGHDT and CDR2 is YNNKEL (reference sequence). This CDR3 is 15 amino acids long. V was shortened by 1 base and J by 0 bases, with 10 bases between the two germline ends. CDR3 coding DNA: TGTGCCAGCAGCCAAGGGGCGGCCAGCTCCTACGAGCAGTACTTC. Protein product: CASSQGAASSYEQYF.

Notes on this clonotype: At one of its ends the junction is not consistent with the germline gene, which may arise from a read error. The chain couples TRBV20-1 to TRBJ2-1; D perhaps matches TRBD1 (5 bases). There are 16 residues in the CDR3. Germline loops: CDR1 DFQATT, CDR2 SNEGSKA (reference sequence). CDR3 DNA sequence: TGCTGTGCTACGCCCCTCAGGGTCCTCTCCTACAATGAGCAGTTCTTC. Its protein product is CCATPLRVLSYNEQFF.

The rearrangement joins TRBV5-1 to TRBJ2-7, with TRBD2 as a possible D gene (5 bases). In germline, CDR1 is SGHRS, CDR2 YFSETQ. Trimming shortened V by 2 bases and J by 5 bases, and 14 bases separated the two germline ends. The CDR3 length is 14 residues. The CDR3 sequence is CASSFTWEWNEQYF. Written as DNA, the CDR3 is TGCGCCAGCAGCTTTACCTGGGAGTGGAACGAGCAGTACTTC. The full variable domain, in which reference TRBV5-1 and TRBJ2-7 provide the parts outside the CDR3, is KAGVTQTPRYLIKTRGQQVTLSCSPISGHRSVSWYQQTPGQGLQFLFEYFSETQRNKGNFPGRFSGRQFSNSRSEMNVSTLELGDSALYLCASSFTWEWNEQYFGPGTRLTVT.